A selection of T cell receptor beta chains follows, all from one sample in a study of T cell repertoires in cytomegalovirus infection. These TCRs' antigens remain unknown. TCRdb fed the reads into MiXCR, producing one record per CDR3 protein. Of under 850,000 distinct CDR3 sequences in the sample, roughly 33% were seen once. The source material was cultured PBMCs, sampled from culture after CMV antigen stimulation. The receptor set was obtained from a human donor in good health (CMV status not recorded). Some clones in this sample may be carry-over from other donors' samples. Each CDR3 is given with its conserved first and last residue. A D gene is named only where the DNA matches it firmly. Some rows mark clone size as missing; the rest say once, few, many or name a class of expanded clone.

J gene | D gene | V gene | clone size | CDR3 protein | CDR3 DNA
TRBJ2-3 | . | TRBV7-8 | . | CASSLAYPQTTDTQYF | TGTGCCAGCAGCTTAGCGTACCCCCAAACCACAGATACGCAGTATTTT
TRBJ1-1 | . | TRBV6-1 | once | CASSEIFGEAFF | TGTGCCAGCAGTGAAATTTTTGGGGAAGCTTTCTTT
TRBJ2-1 | TRBD1 | TRBV6-1 | few | CATSDRSYNEQFF | TGTGCCACCTCGGACAGGAGCTACAATGAGCAGTTCTTC
TRBJ1-3 | . | TRBV4-1 | . | CASSQDRGHPGNTIYF | TGCGCCAGCAGCCAAGATAGGGGACACCCTGGAAACACCATATATTTT
TRBJ2-7 | TRBD2 | TRBV10-3 | few | CAISASGGEYEQYF | TGTGCCATCAGTGCCAGCGGGGGAGAGTACGAGCAGTACTTC
TRBJ1-2 | TRBD1 | TRBV7-8 | . | CASSLVGIQGSLIGYIF | TGTGCCAGCAGCTTAGTAGGGATACAGGGGTCCCTCATCGGCTACATCTTC
TRBJ1-1 | . | TRBV7-9 | many | CASSFLGRENTEAFF | TGTGCCAGCAGCTTCTTAGGGCGGGAGAACACTGAAGCTTTCTTT
TRBJ2-1 | . | TRBV4-1 | once | CASSGAGDEQFF | TGTGCCAGCAGCGGAGCGGGCGATGAGCAGTTCTTC
TRBJ1-2 | TRBD1 | TRBV12-3/TRBV12-4 | few | CASSSPRGQGGYGYTF | TGTGCCAGCAGTTCCCCCCGCGGACAGGGAGGGTATGGCTACACCTTC
TRBJ2-7 | TRBD2 | TRBV6-6 | . | CASTPASGPYEQYF | TGTGCCAGCACCCCGGCTAGCGGTCCCTACGAGCAGTACTTC
TRBJ2-3 | . | TRBV7-9 | . | CASSWMGPPADTQYF | TGTGCCAGCAGCTGGATGGGACCTCCAGCAGATACGCAGTATTTT
TRBJ2-7 | . | TRBV20-1 | . | CSASRDGNYEQYF | TGCAGTGCTAGCCGGGACGGGAACTACGAGCAGTACTTC
TRBJ1-1 | . | TRBV7-9 | few | CASSLNFRGNTEAFF | TGTGCCAGCAGCTTAAACTTTAGGGGAAACACTGAAGCTTTCTTT
TRBJ2-7 | . | TRBV19 | . | CASSIAEGGYEQYF | TGTGCCAGTAGTATCGCGGAAGGTGGCTACGAGCAGTACTTC
TRBJ1-3 | . | TRBV7-6 | many | CASSRLGNTIYF | TGTGCCAGCAGCCGGCTCGGCAACACCATATATTTT
TRBJ2-3 | TRBD2 | TRBV7-8 | . | CASSRGLAGLLLDTQYF | TGTGCCAGCAGCCGCGGACTAGCGGGGTTGCTCTTGGATACGCAGTATTTT
TRBJ2-7 | . | TRBV5-1 | few | CASRILQGRSYEQYF | TGCGCCAGCAGAATTCTTCAGGGACGCTCCTACGAGCAGTACTTC
TRBJ1-5 | . | TRBV7-9 | few | CASSTDIQPQHF | TGTGCCAGCAGCACGGACATTCAGCCCCAGCATTTT
TRBJ1-4 | . | TRBV7-4 | . | CASSLGGGTKEKLFF | TGTGCCAGCAGCTTGGGGGGAGGTACCAAGGAAAAACTGTTTTTT
TRBJ1-5 | TRBD1 | TRBV19 | . | CASSTQGTGNQPQHF | TGTGCCAGTAGTACACAGGGGACCGGCAATCAGCCCCAGCATTTT
TRBJ2-2 | . | TRBV11-1 | . | CASSREYDDTGELFF | TGTGCCAGCAGTCGAGAGTATGATGACACCGGGGAGCTGTTTTTT
TRBJ1-2 | TRBD1 | TRBV7-7 | few | CASSLDETGYGYTF | TGTGCCAGCAGCTTAGATGAGACAGGGTACGGCTACACCTTC
TRBJ2-2 | . | TRBV7-6 | . | CASSGGPFMELFF | TGTGCCAGCAGCGGGGGACCATTCATGGAGCTGTTTTTT
TRBJ2-3 | . | TRBV6-6 | many | CASSYSASTDTQYF | TGTGCCAGCAGTTATTCTGCTAGCACAGATACGCAGTATTTT
TRBJ2-1 | TRBD1 | TRBV7-7 | few | CASSPGTGGGNEQFF | TGTGCCAGCAGCCCAGGGACAGGAGGAGGCAATGAGCAGTTCTTC
TRBJ2-1 | . | TRBV4-1 | few | CASSRPSYNEQFF | TGCGCCAGCAGCCGTCCCTCCTACAATGAGCAGTTCTTC
TRBJ1-1 | . | TRBV6-2/TRBV6-3 | . | CASRPLGVRAFF | TGTGCCAGCAGACCCCTCGGGGTACGGGCTTTCTTT
TRBJ2-5 | . | TRBV25-1 | once | CASIEDKWETQYF | TGTGCCAGCATCGAGGACAAGTGGGAGACCCAGTACTTC
TRBJ2-7 | TRBD2 | TRBV19 | . | CASSISGLAVSYEQYF | TGTGCCAGTAGTATATCGGGACTAGCGGTATCCTACGAGCAGTACTTC
TRBJ2-3 | . | TRBV5-4 | few | CASSEVWAGVTQYF | TGTGCCAGCAGCGAAGTCTGGGCAGGGGTTACGCAGTATTTT
TRBJ2-5 | . | TRBV7-2 | few | CASNRPERKETQYF | TGTGCCAGCAACCGACCCGAGCGTAAAGAGACCCAGTACTTC
TRBJ1-5 | TRBD1 | TRBV12-3/TRBV12-4 | few | CASSRDSSTPQHF | TGTGCCAGCAGTCGGGACAGCTCAACGCCCCAGCATTTT
TRBJ2-3 | TRBD1 | TRBV18 | . | CASSRTPGQGPSVDTQYF | TGTGCCAGCTCACGGACGCCGGGACAGGGGCCAAGTGTGGATACGCAGTATTTT
TRBJ2-3 | . | TRBV4-1 | . | CASSQVASGLTDTQYF | TGCGCCAGCAGCCAAGTGGCGAGCGGCCTCACAGATACGCAGTATTTT
TRBJ2-7 | . | TRBV19 | few | CASSIAITEGAYEQYF | TGTGCCAGTAGTATAGCGATAACGGAGGGCGCCTACGAGCAGTACTTC
TRBJ2-3 | . | TRBV12-3/TRBV12-4 | . | CASSLGVRATDTQYF | TGTGCCAGCAGTTTAGGGGTTAGAGCGACAGATACGCAGTATTTT
TRBJ2-7 | . | TRBV2 | . | CASSGNLGELSEQYF | TGTGCCAGCAGTGGAAATCTGGGAGAATTGTCCGAGCAGTACTTC
TRBJ2-3 | . | TRBV7-9 | . | CASSLDSQGQYF | TGTGCCAGCAGCCTCGACAGCCAGGGGCAGTATTTT
TRBJ2-3 | TRBD2 | TRBV27 | . | CASGRTSGTDTQYF | TGTGCCAGCGGACGGACTAGCGGAACAGATACGCAGTATTTT
TRBJ2-5 | . | TRBV4-1 | few | CASSQESKAPVLF | TGCGCCAGCAGCCAAGAAAGTAAGGCCCCGGTACTCTTC
TRBJ2-3 | . | TRBV7-2 | many | CASSLGVVDTQYF | TGTGCCAGCAGCTTAGGGGTTGTAGATACGCAGTATTTT